What follows describes a single T cell receptor beta chain. Its matching antigen is unknown. Combining a sample-barcoded 5' primer with a J-beta primer mix, a second PCR ran for about 7 to 11 cycles. TCRdb used MiXCR to reprocess the 5' RACE reads, holding one entry per CDR3 protein. The repertoire holds more than 650,000 distinct CDR3 sequences, with around half as singletons. These data belong to a study of blood T cells in healthy people across ages. General observations from the study: Both higher diversity and more naive CD4+ cells marked long-lived donors when set against aged donors.

Trimming cost V 8 bases and J 1 base, with 11 bases left between them. This CDR3 has 13 residues. Germline-derived CDR1 and CDR2 are SGHAT and FQNNGV. The V call is TRBV11-2, the J call TRBJ1-1; D gene ambiguous. What was sequenced was blood. This TCR came from a man older than 75 in good health. CDR3 DNA sequence: TGTGCCAGCGGGTACGGGCCGAACACTGAAGCTTTCTTT. Translated: CASGYGPNTEAFF.